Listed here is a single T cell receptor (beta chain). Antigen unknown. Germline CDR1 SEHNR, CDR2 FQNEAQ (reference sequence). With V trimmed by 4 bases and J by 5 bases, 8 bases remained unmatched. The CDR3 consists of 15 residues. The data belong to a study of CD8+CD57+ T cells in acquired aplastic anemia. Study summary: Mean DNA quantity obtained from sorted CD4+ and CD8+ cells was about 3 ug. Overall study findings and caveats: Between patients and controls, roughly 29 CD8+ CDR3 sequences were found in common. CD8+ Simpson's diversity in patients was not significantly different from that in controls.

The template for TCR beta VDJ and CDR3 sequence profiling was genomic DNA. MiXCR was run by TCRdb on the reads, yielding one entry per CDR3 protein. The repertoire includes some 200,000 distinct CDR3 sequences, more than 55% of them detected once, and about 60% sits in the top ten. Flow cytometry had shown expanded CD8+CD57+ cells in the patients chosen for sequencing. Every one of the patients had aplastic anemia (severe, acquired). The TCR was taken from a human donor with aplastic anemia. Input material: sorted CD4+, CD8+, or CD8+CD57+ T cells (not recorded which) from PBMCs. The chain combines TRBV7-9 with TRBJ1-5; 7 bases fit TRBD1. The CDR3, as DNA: TGTGCCAGCAGCTCAACGGAAGACAGGGATCAGCCCCAGCATTTT. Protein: CASSSTEDRDQPQHF.